A single sample is the source of the 31 T cell receptor beta chains below, sequenced in a study of blood T cell repertoires in COVID-19. Using immunoSEQ multiplex PCR, the repertoire was profiled, and TCRdb retains in-frame clones only, with some absent. The sample records about 260,000 clones, roughly 86% being singletons. Sequencing was performed on peripheral blood. The receptors originated from a man aged 35 to 55 with active or convalescent COVID-19.

The CDR3 nucleotides are TGTGCCAGTTCCGGGACTAGCCGAAATGAGCAGTTCTTC. Protein product: CASSGTSRNEQFF. This rearrangement joins TRBV9 to TRBJ2-1; 9 bases fit TRBD2. V was pared by 8 bases and J by 7 bases, with 7 bases of the junction left unmatched. This CDR3 comprises 13 residues. CDR1 is SGDLS, CDR2 YYNGEE, per germline.

This clone was found a few times. The chain is built from TRBV19 and TRBJ1-2, with 8 bases that match TRBD1. CDR3 length: 16 amino acids. Germline assignment: CDR1 LNHDA and CDR2 SQIVND (reference sequence). V shed 2 bases and J 4 bases; nucleotides not matched to a gene: 9. For the CDR3, the DNA is TGTGCCAGTAGTATAAGGGCAGGGGGCGACGGCTATGGCTACACCTTC. As protein: CASSIRAGGDGYGYTF.

This chain links TRBV4-2 with TRBJ2-3; 8 bases are shared with TRBD2. CDR3 length: 17 residues. CDR1 is LGHNA and CDR2 is YNFKEQ in the germline V gene. Germline trimming cut 0 bases from V and 6 bases from J; bases unmatched to any gene: 11. This CDR3 is CASSQDELAGRADTQYF. The CDR3 region has the DNA TGTGCCAGCAGCCAAGATGAGTTAGCGGGGAGAGCTGATACGCAGTATTTT.

This clone was seen more than once but under ten times. V and J are TRBV13 and TRBJ2-2, with D possibly being TRBD2 (6 bases). This CDR3 has 14 amino acids. Germline-derived CDR1 and CDR2 are PRHDT and FYEKMQ (reference sequence). The V gene lost 8 bases and the J gene lost 1 base, with 11 bases spanning the gap. CDR3 sequence: CASRGTENTGELFF. The CDR3 DNA reads as TGTGCCAGCCGGGGGACGGAGAACACCGGGGAGCTGTTTTTT.

The J gene is TRBJ1-1, the V gene TRBV6-1; a weak D match, TRBD1 (5 bases). This CDR3 comprises 14 residues. Germline CDR1 and CDR2: MNHNS and SASEGT. Trimming took 5 bases from V and 0 from J, leaving 10 bases between them. CDR3 in amino acids: CASSPGVMNTEAFF. CDR3 bases: TGTGCCAGCAGTCCGGGGGTAATGAACACTGAAGCTTTCTTT.

CDR3 in DNA: TGTGCCAGCAGCGTAGTGGGGGCCTCAGATACGCAGTATTTT. This codes for CASSVVGASDTQYF. This chain links TRBV9 with TRBJ2-3; maybe TRBD1 (6 bases). Germline loops: CDR1 SGDLS, CDR2 YYNGEE. The CDR3 is 14 residues long. V lost 0 bases and J 4 bases, leaving 9 bases between the germline ends.

The chain joins TRBV29-1 to TRBJ1-6; D gene unclear. The CDR3 is 11 residues long. CDR1 and CDR2 (germline): SQVTM, ANQGSEA. CDR3 loop: CHSWSNSPLHF. The DNA for the CDR3 is TGCCATAGCTGGAGTAATTCACCCCTCCACTTT.

The chain combines TRBV7-8 with TRBJ1-2; D may be TRBD1 (5 bases). The CDR3 runs to 14 residues. V was trimmed by 2 bases and J by 1 base, leaving 8 bases between them. Looked up from germline, CDR1 is SGHVS and CDR2 is FQNEAQ. This CDR3 reads CASSLSGGNYGYTF. In nucleotides, the CDR3 is TGTGCCAGCAGCTTATCGGGGGGTAACTATGGCTACACCTTC. Combining the CDR3 with reference TRBV7-8 and TRBJ1-2 gives the whole variable domain GAGVSQSPRYKVAKRGQDVALRCDPISGHVSLFWYQQALGQGPEFLTYFQNEAQLDKSGLPSDRFFAERPEGSVSTLKIQRTQQEDSAVYLCASSLSGGNYGYTFGSGTRLTVV.

The chain is built from TRBV3-1 (or the pseudogene TRBV3-2) and TRBJ2-1; possibly TRBD2 for D (5 bases). Germline CDR1 reads LGHDT; CDR2 reads YNNKEL (reference sequence). This CDR3 is 12 amino acids long. Trimming shortened V by 5 bases and J by 9 bases, and 11 bases separated the two germline ends. In nucleotides, the CDR3 is TGTGCCAGCAGCTCGGGATTCGGTGAGCAGTTCTTC. As protein: CASSSGFGEQFF.

The chain employs TRBV24-1 and TRBJ2-1, with D tentatively TRBD2 (5 bases). The CDR3 runs to 15 residues. CDR1 is KGHDR, CDR2 SFDVKD, per germline. Trimming removed 9 bases from V and 3 bases from J, with 17 bases in between. This chain's CDR3 is CATSPGSGYYNEQFF. The CDR3 DNA is TGTGCCACCTCCCCAGGCAGCGGATACTACAATGAGCAGTTCTTC.

This clone was seen a few times. V gene TRBV3-1 (or the pseudogene TRBV3-2) combines with J gene TRBJ1-2, with D unresolved. The germline V and J ends were trimmed by 4 bases and 4 bases, with 16 bases remaining between them. Germline lookup yields CDR1 LGHDT and CDR2 YNNKEL (reference sequence). The CDR3 runs 15 residues. The CDR3 DNA reads as TGTGCCAGCAGCCCAGAGGGCAGAACCATCTATGGCTACACCTTC. The encoded protein is CASSPEGRTIYGYTF.

This rearrangement joins TRBV14 to TRBJ1-4, with 11 bases fitting TRBD1. The CDR3 spans 18 residues. In germline, CDR1 is SGHDN, CDR2 FVKESK. V was clipped by 0 bases and J by 8 bases; unmatched bases: 11. The CDR3 reads CASSQDPRTGGAGEKLFF. CDR3 nucleotide sequence: TGTGCCAGCAGCCAAGATCCTAGGACAGGGGGCGCTGGAGAAAAACTGTTTTTT.

This rearrangement joins TRBV11-3 to TRBJ2-5; tentative D call: TRBD2 (6 bases). V was cut by 4 bases and J by 6 bases, with 12 bases left in between. Germline V gene lookup returns CDR1 SGHNT and CDR2 YENEEA. The CDR3 consists of 13 residues. The CDR3 reads CASSYGRVKTQYF. Here the CDR3 DNA reads TGTGCCAGCAGCTACGGGAGAGTAAAGACCCAGTACTTC.

The rearrangement uses TRBV15 and TRBJ2-7, with D maybe TRBD2 (6 bases). Trimming took 0 bases from V and 3 from J, leaving 18 bases between them. The CDR3 has 17 residues. Germline-derived CDR1 and CDR2 are LNHNV and YYDKDF (reference sequence). The DNA for the CDR3 is TGTGCCACCAGCAGAGATAGGGCGGCGGGAAGATTCTACGAGCAGTACTTC. It yields the protein CATSRDRAAGRFYEQYF.

V is TRBV30 and J is TRBJ2-1, with D possibly being TRBD2 (6 bases). CDR1 and CDR2 from the germline V gene are GTSNPN and SVGIG (reference sequence). V was shortened by 4 bases and J by 7 bases, with 8 bases between the two germline ends. The CDR3 consists of 11 residues. In nucleotides, the CDR3 is TGTGCCTGGACCCGGGGGAATGAGCAGTTCTTC. Translation gives CAWTRGNEQFF.

For the CDR3, the DNA is TGTGCCAGCAGTTTTCAGACCGGGGAGCTGTTTTTT. It is translated as CASSFQTGELFF. The chain employs TRBV12-3 or TRBV12-4 and TRBJ2-2; no definite D call. V gave up 3 bases and J gave up 5 bases, with 4 bases separating them. The CDR3 runs to 12 residues.

This clone has a single count. The V call is TRBV11-2, the J call TRBJ2-1; no clear D gene. The germline gives CDR1 SGHAT, CDR2 FQNNGV. V lost 6 bases, J lost 7 bases, and 10 bases lay in between. The CDR3 is 12 residues long. CDR3 DNA sequence: TGTGCCAGCAGTTACTCCGGGAATGAGCAGTTCTTC. It yields the protein CASSYSGNEQFF.

In its sample, this clone was seen once. V gene TRBV2 combines with J gene TRBJ2-7, with D perhaps matching TRBD1 (5 bases). The CDR3 is made up of 13 amino acids. The germline CDR1 and CDR2 sequences are SNHLY and FYNNEI. V was cut by 2 bases and J by 5 bases, with 10 bases left in between. CDR3 in amino acids: CASSESWGHEQYF. The CDR3 DNA sequence: TGTGCCAGCAGTGAAAGTTGGGGCCACGAGCAGTACTTC.

This rearrangement joins TRBV6-1 to TRBJ1-1; perhaps TRBD1 as D (5 bases). V was pared by 7 bases and J by 7 bases, with 25 bases between. Looked up from germline, CDR1 is MNHNS and CDR2 is SASEGT. CDR3 length: 16 amino acids. Written as DNA, the CDR3 is TGTGCCAGCACTGAGTCCAGGGTCCGGAGGAGGGGTGAAGCTTTCTTT. Translated, it gives CASTESRVRRRGEAFF.

This clone was counted a single time. This sequence joins TRBV19 and TRBJ2-7; TRBD1 matches at 10 bases. Germline CDR1 and CDR2: LNHDA and SQIVND (reference sequence). V was pared by 3 bases and J by 2 bases, with 4 bases of the junction left unmatched. The CDR3 is 15 amino acids. CDR3 DNA sequence: TGTGCCAGTAGTATCCAAGGGACAGGGGCCTACGAGCAGTACTTC. It encodes CASSIQGTGAYEQYF.

The chain is built from TRBV28 and TRBJ2-7; D possibly corresponds to TRBD2 (5 bases). Germline V gene data show CDR1 as MDHEN and CDR2 as SYDVKM. Trimming removed 3 bases at V and 2 bases at J, with 17 bases between. This CDR3 spans 16 amino acids. CDR3 residues: CASSLEVGNGAYEQYF. The CDR3 coding sequence is TGTGCCAGCAGTTTGGAAGTGGGAAACGGGGCCTACGAGCAGTACTTC.

This chain joins TRBV6-5 and TRBJ1-1, with 7 nucleotides matching TRBD1. CDR3 length: 14 residues. Germline assignment: CDR1 MNHEY and CDR2 SVGAGI. V lost 10 bases and J lost 4; bases outside the gene matches: 12. The CDR3 DNA is TGTGCCACCAACTACAGGGGCAAAGGCACTGAAGCTTTCTTT. As protein: CATNYRGKGTEAFF.

The gene calls are TRBV10-2 and TRBJ2-7, with D possibly TRBD1 on 5 matching bases. CDR1 and CDR2 from the germline V gene are WSHSY and SAAADI. The V end lost 2 bases, the J end lost 5 bases, and 13 bases lay between the germline ends. This CDR3 comprises 14 residues. The CDR3 loop reads CASSEQGHLDEQYF. For the CDR3, the DNA is TGCGCCAGCAGTGAGCAGGGCCACCTGGACGAGCAGTACTTC.

Written as DNA, the CDR3 is TGTGCCAGCAGCTTAGATACGGGGGTCGGCTACGAGCAGTACTTC. Its protein is CASSLDTGVGYEQYF. This chain uses TRBV11-2 with TRBJ2-7, with D maybe TRBD2 (6 bases). V lost 0 bases to trimming and J lost 3 bases, with 12 bases between them. Germline assignment: CDR1 SGHAT and CDR2 FQNNGV. This CDR3 comprises 15 residues.

The chain is built from TRBV4-1 and TRBJ1-3; TRBD1 agrees at 11 bases. This CDR3 spans 16 amino acids. V was pared by 3 bases and J by 3 bases, with 4 bases of the junction left unmatched. Germline assignment: CDR1 MGHRA and CDR2 YSYEKL. The DNA for the CDR3 is TGCGCCAGCAGCCACCCCGGGACAGGGGGTGGAAACACCATATATTTT. Protein product: CASSHPGTGGGNTIYF.

This chain joins TRBV2 and TRBJ1-2; a possible D gene is TRBD1 (5 bases). Germline V gene data show CDR1 as SNHLY and CDR2 as FYNNEI. The CDR3 length is 13 residues. V shed 3 bases and J shed 5 bases, with 10 bases lying between them. The CDR3 reads CASSEGRMYGYTF. The CDR3 DNA reads TGTGCCAGCAGTGAGGGGCGGATGTATGGCTACACCTTC.

V usage is TRBV6-5 and J usage is TRBJ2-1, with TRBD2 identical over 10 bases. J gave up 9 bases and V 4 bases, and 3 bases lay outside the gene matches. CDR3 length: 13 residues. Looked up from germline, CDR1 is MNHEY and CDR2 is SVGAGI. CDR3 nucleotide sequence: TGTGCCAGCAGTTGGTCTAGCGGGAGTGAGCAGTTCTTC. Amino acids: CASSWSSGSEQFF.

The chain couples TRBV19 to TRBJ1-1, with D possibly being TRBD1 (6 bases). Between the trimmed V and J ends, which lost 5 bases and 5 bases, there was a span of 18 bases. Per germline, CDR1 LNHDA and CDR2 SQIVND (reference sequence). The CDR3 runs to 15 residues. In DNA form, the CDR3 reads TGTGCCAGTAGTCTGACAGGTAGCGAGACTACTGAAGCTTTCTTT. This gives the protein CASSLTGSETTEAFF. Variable domain in full (rest from reference TRBV19 and TRBJ1-1): DGGITQSPKYLFRKEGQNVTLSCEQNLNHDAMYWYRQDPGQGLRLIYYSQIVNDFQKGDIAEGYSVSREKKESFPLTVTSAQKNPTAFYLCASSLTGSETTEAFFGQGTRLTVV.

The chain recombines TRBV11-1 with TRBJ1-1, with 9 positions matching TRBD1. This CDR3 is 16 amino acids long. Per germline, CDR1 SGHAT and CDR2 FQDESV (reference sequence). With 0 bases clipped from V and 4 bases from J, the junction kept 6 bases outside the gene matches. Here the CDR3 DNA reads TGTGCCAGCAGCTTAGCTTGGACAGGGGACCTCACTGAAGCTTTCTTT. Translated, it gives CASSLAWTGDLTEAFF.

The rearrangement links TRBV5-6 to TRBJ1-4; D is ambiguous. Germline values: CDR1 SGHDT, CDR2 YYEEEE. Trimming took 1 base from V and 8 from J, leaving 21 bases between them. This CDR3 is built from 17 residues. The CDR3 loop reads CASSLWGFRARREKLFF. CDR3 in DNA: TGTGCCAGCAGCTTGTGGGGATTCCGAGCGAGGAGGGAAAAACTGTTTTTT.

The rearrangement uses TRBV9 and TRBJ2-7, with 10 bases aligning to TRBD1. Germline V lookup: CDR1 SGDLS, CDR2 YYNGEE. This CDR3 is built from 15 residues. Trimming cost V 3 bases and J 5 bases; bases outside gene matches: 8. Written as DNA, the CDR3 is TGTGCCAGCAGCGCCCAGGGACAGGGGTCCCACGAGCAGTACTTC. Protein: CASSAQGQGSHEQYF.